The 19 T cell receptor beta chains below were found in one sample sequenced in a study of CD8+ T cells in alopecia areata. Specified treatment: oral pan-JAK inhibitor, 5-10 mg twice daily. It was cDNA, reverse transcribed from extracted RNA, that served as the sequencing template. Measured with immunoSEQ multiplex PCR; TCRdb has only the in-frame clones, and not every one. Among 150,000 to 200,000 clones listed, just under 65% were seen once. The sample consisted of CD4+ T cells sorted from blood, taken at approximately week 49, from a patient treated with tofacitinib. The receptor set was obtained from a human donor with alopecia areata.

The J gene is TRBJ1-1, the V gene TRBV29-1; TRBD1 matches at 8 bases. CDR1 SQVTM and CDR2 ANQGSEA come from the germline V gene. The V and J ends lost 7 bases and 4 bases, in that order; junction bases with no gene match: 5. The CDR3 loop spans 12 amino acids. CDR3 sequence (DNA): TGCAGCGGACAGGGGTTCGTCACTGAAGCTTTCTTT. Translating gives CSGQGFVTEAFF.

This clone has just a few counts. The CDR3 DNA reads as TGCAGCGTCCGACGACGAAAGGGTCTACTAAACAATGAGCAGTTCTTC. It is translated as CSVRRRKGLLNNEQFF. This chain links TRBV29-1 with TRBJ2-1; D not resolved. V dropped 6 bases and J dropped 5 bases, with 23 bases sitting between them. The CDR3 spans 16 residues. Germline V CDR1 and CDR2: SQVTM, ANQGSEA.

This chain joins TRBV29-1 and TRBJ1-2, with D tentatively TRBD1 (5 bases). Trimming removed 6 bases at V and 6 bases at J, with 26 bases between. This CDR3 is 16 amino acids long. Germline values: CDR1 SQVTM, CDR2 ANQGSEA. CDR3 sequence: CSVLPAGRTRVDGYTF. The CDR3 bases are TGCAGCGTGCTCCCGGCAGGGAGGACTAGGGTCGATGGCTACACCTTC.

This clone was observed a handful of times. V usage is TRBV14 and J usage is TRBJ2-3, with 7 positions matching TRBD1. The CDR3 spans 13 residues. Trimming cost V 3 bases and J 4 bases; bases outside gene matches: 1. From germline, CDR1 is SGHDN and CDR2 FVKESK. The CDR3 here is CASSQDRPDTQYF. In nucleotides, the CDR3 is TGTGCCAGCAGCCAGGACAGGCCAGATACGCAGTATTTT.

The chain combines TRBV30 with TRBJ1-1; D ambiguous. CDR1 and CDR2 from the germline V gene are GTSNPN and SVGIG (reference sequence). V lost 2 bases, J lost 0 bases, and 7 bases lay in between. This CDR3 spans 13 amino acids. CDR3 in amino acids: CAWSTLLNTEAFF. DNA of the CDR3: TGTGCCTGGAGTACTCTTTTGAACACTGAAGCTTTCTTT.

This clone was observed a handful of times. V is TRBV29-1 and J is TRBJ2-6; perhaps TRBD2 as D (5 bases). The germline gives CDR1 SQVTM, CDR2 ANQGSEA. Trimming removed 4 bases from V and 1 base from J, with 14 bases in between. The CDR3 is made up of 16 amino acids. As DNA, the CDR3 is TGCAGCGTTGGGGCAGGAGGAGGTTCTGGGGCCAACGTCCTGACTTTC. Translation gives CSVGAGGGSGANVLTF.

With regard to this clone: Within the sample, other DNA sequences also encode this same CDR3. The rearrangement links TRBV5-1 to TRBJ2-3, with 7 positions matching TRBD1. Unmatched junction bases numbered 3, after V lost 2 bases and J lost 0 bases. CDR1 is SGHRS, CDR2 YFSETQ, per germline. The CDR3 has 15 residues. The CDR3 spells CASSLRGLSTDTQYF. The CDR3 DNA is TGCGCCAGCAGCTTAAGGGGGCTAAGCACAGATACGCAGTATTTT.

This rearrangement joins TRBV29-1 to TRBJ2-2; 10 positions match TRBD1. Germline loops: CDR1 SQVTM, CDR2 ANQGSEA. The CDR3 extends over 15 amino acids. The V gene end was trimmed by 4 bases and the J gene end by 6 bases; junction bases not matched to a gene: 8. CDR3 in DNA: TGCAGCGTTGGGTGGAGACAGGGGGCGTCCGGGGAGCTGTTTTTT. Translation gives CSVGWRQGASGELFF.

The CDR3 here is CAWSVDVRGYGYTF. CDR3 nucleotides: TGTGCCTGGAGTGTGGACGTCCGGGGGTATGGCTACACCTTC. This chain joins TRBV30 and TRBJ1-2; weak D call: TRBD1 (5 bases). Trimming removed 0 bases from V and 5 bases from J, with 13 bases in between. This CDR3 is 14 amino acids long. The V gene's germline CDR1 is GTSNPN and CDR2 SVGIG (reference sequence).

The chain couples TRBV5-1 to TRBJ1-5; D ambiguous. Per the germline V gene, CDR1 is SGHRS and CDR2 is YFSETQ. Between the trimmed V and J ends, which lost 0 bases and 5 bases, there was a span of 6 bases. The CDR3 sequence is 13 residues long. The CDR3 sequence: CASSLVPDQPQHF. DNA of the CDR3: TGCGCCAGCAGCTTGGTACCCGATCAGCCCCAGCATTTT. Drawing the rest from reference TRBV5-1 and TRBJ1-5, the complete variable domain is KAGVTQTPRYLIKTRGQQVTLSCSPISGHRSVSWYQQTPGQGLQFLFEYFSETQRNKGNFPGRFSGRQFSNSRSEMNVSTLELGDSALYLCASSLVPDQPQHFGDGTRLSIL.

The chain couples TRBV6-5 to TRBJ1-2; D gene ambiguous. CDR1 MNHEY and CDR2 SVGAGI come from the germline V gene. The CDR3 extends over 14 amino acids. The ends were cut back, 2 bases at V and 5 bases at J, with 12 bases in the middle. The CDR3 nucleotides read TGTGCCAGCAGTTACGGGCCTCGAGGGTATGGCTACACCTTC. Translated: CASSYGPRGYGYTF.

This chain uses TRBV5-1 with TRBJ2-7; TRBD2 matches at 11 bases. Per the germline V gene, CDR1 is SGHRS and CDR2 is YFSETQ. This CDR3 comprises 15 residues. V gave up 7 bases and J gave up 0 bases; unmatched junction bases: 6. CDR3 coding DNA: TGCGCCAGCGCGGACGGACTAGCGGGCTCCTACGAGCAGTACTTC. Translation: CASADGLAGSYEQYF.

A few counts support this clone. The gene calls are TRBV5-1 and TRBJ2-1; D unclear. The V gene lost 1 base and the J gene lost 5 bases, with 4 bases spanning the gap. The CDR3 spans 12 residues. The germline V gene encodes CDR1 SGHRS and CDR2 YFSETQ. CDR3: CASSLQDNEQFF. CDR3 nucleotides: TGCGCCAGCAGCTTGCAGGACAATGAGCAGTTCTTC.

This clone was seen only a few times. For the CDR3, the DNA is TGTGCCAGCAGCTTCGACCGGGGGCGGGGAGCTTTCTTT. As protein: CASSFDRGRGAFF. The V gene is TRBV5-6, the J gene TRBJ1-1; possible D gene TRBD1, 6 bases. The CDR3 is 13 residues long. The V and J ends lost 2 bases and 10 bases respectively, with 15 bases between them. From germline, CDR1 is SGHDT and CDR2 YYEEEE.

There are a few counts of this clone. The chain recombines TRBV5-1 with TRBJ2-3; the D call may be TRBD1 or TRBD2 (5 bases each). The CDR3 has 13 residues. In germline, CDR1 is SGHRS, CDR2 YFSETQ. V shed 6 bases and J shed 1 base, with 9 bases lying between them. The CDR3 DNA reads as TGCGCCAGCACAAGGGACGGCACAGATACGCAGTATTTT. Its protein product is CASTRDGTDTQYF.

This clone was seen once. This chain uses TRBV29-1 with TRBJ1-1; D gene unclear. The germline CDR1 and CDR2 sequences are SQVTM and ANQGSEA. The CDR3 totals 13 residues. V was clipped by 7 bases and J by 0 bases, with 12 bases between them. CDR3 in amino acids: CSAQIKLNTEAFF. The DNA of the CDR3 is TGCAGCGCCCAAATTAAATTGAACACTGAAGCTTTCTTT.

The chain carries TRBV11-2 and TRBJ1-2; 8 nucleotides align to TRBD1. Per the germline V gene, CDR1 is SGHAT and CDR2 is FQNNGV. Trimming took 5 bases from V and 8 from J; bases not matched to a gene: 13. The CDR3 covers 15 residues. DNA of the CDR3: TGTGCCAGCAGCCTCGGACAGGGAGAACCCTTAGGCTACACCTTC. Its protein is CASSLGQGEPLGYTF.

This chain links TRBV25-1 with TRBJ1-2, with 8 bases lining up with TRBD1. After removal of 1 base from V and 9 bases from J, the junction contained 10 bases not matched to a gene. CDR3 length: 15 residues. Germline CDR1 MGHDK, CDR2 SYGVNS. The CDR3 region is CASSESPGQAPRYTF. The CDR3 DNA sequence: TGTGCCAGCAGTGAATCTCCGGGACAGGCTCCTCGCTACACCTTC.

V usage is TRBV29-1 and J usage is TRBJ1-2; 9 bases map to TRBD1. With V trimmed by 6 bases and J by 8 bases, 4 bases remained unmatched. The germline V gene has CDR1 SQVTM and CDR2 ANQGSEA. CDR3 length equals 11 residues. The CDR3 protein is CSVDRGTGYTF. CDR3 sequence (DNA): TGCAGCGTGGACAGGGGAACGGGCTACACCTTC.